This record looks at one T cell receptor beta chain sequence and its context. CDR1 is SQVTM, CDR2 ANQGSEA, per germline. This CDR3 has 14 residues. V was cut by 1 base and J by 4 bases, with 13 bases left in between. The data were taken from a study of beta chain features in type 1 diabetes. Investigators reverse transcribed all isolated RNA, so they sequenced expressed TCRB transcripts. The read count averaged around 3.6 million across naive, central memory and regulatory T cell samples. Only in-frame clones appear in the TCRdb table, and some are missing; sequencing was by immunoSEQ multiplex PCR. Of about 360,000 clones listed, around 13% are singletons.

This clonotype was obtained from a man younger than 35 in good health. The material sequenced was naive CD4+ T cells from blood. The genes are TRBV29-1 and TRBJ1-1, with a tentative D call TRBD1 (6 bases). CDR3 residues: CSVEVGGGFTEAFF. The CDR3 DNA reads as TGCAGCGTTGAAGTCGGGGGGGGCTTCACTGAAGCTTTCTTT.